These 6 T cell receptor beta chains share one sample of origin, sequenced in a study of early T cells in non-severe SARS-CoV-2 infection. MiXCR, run by TCRdb on the 5' RACE reads, gives a single entry per CDR3 protein. This sample has 86,000 or so distinct CDR3 sequences, with around 5.6% found just once. The sequenced sample consisted of whole blood. These receptors were obtained from an adult who was a healthcare worker with PCR-confirmed SARS-CoV-2 infection or an uninfected control (not recorded which).

There are many counts of this clonotype. A read error may account for a junction end that differs from germline. V usage is TRBV2 and J usage is TRBJ1-2; weak D call: TRBD1 (6 bases). There are 11 residues in the CDR3. The germline CDR1 and CDR2 sequences are SNHLY and FYNNEI. The CDR3 loop reads CASRQTHQGIF. In DNA form, the CDR3 reads TGTGCCAGCAGACAAACCCATCAGGGGATATTC. The complete variable domain, with remaining parts taken from reference TRBV2 and TRBJ1-2, reads EPEVTQTPSHQVTQMGQEVILRCVPISNHLYFYWYRQILGQKVEFLVSFYNNEISEKSEIFDDQFSVERPDGSNFTLKIRSTKLEDSAMYFCASRQTHQGIFGSGTRLTVV.

This clonotype was seen a few times. This chain connects TRBV4-3 to TRBJ2-5, with 9 positions matching TRBD1. The V and J ends lost 4 bases and 4 bases, in that order; junction bases with no gene match: 7. The CDR3 consists of 15 residues. CDR1 and CDR2 (germline): LGHNA, YSLEER. The CDR3, as DNA: TGCGCCAGCAGCCCTTCACAGGGGGCAGGAGAGACCCAGTACTTC. Protein: CASSPSQGAGETQYF.

This clonotype was seen ten or more times. The chain joins TRBV19 to TRBJ2-7, with 8 bases aligning to TRBD1. The CDR3 has 16 residues. Trimming took 5 bases from V and 2 from J; bases not matched to a gene: 11. The germline gives CDR1 LNHDA, CDR2 SQIVND (reference sequence). The CDR3, as DNA: TGTGCCAGTAGTCCAAACCTCGGACAGGGCCCCTACGAGCAGTACTTC. Amino acid sequence: CASSPNLGQGPYEQYF. The variable domain in full, completed from reference TRBV19 and TRBJ2-7, reads DGGITQSPKYLFRKEGQNVTLSCEQNLNHDAMYWYRQDPGQGLRLIYYSQIVNDFQKGDIAEGYSVSREKKESFPLTVTSAQKNPTAFYLCASSPNLGQGPYEQYFGPGTRLTVT.

The table lists this clonotype with a few counts. This chain joins TRBV6-1 and TRBJ1-1, with D unresolved. The CDR3 has 14 amino acids. V lost 2 bases to trimming and J lost 1 base, with 8 bases between them. Germline-derived CDR1 and CDR2 are MNHNS and SASEGT. CDR3 DNA sequence: TGTGCCAGCAGTGAAACCGAAGCGAACACTGAAGCTTTCTTT. The encoded protein is CASSETEANTEAFF.

This clonotype was picked up a small number of times. CDR3 sequence reads: CATSRDPGQGVEAEAFF. The CDR3 nucleotides are TGTGCCACCAGCAGAGATCCCGGACAGGGGGTCGAAGCTGAAGCTTTCTTT. The chain uses TRBV15 and TRBJ1-1; TRBD1 matches 10 bases. CDR1 is LNHNV and CDR2 is YYDKDF in the germline V gene (reference sequence). With V trimmed by 0 bases and J by 6 bases, 10 bases remained unmatched. This CDR3 has 17 residues.

This clonotype has ten or more counts. This chain uses TRBV7-8 with TRBJ2-2, with 9 bases that match TRBD2. The V gene's germline CDR1 is SGHVS and CDR2 FQNEAQ. Germline trimming cut 1 base from V and 6 bases from J; bases unmatched to any gene: 6. The CDR3 contains 16 residues. The CDR3 loop is CASSLVAGGQAGELFF. The CDR3 DNA sequence: TGTGCCAGCAGCTTAGTCGCGGGGGGGCAGGCCGGGGAGCTGTTTTTT.